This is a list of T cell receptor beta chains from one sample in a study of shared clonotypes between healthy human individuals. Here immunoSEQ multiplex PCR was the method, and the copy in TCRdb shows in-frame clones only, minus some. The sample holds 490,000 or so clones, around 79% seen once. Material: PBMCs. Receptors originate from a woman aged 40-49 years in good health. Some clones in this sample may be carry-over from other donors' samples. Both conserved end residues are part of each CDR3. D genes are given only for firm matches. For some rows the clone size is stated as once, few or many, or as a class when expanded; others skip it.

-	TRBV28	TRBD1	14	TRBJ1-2	TGTGCCAGCAGTCCAGGACAGGGGGCCTTTGGCTACACCTTC	CASSPGQGAFGYTF
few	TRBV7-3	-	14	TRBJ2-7	TGTGCCAGCAGCCAAGGAAGCACCCCCTACGAGCAGTACTTC	CASSQGSTPYEQYF
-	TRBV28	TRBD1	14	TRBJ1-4	TGTGCCAGCAGAAACAGGGGAACTAATGAAAAACTGTTTTTT	CASRNRGTNEKLFF
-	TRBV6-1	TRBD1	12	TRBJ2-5	TGTGCCAGCACGGGACAGGGTGAGACCCAGTACTTC	CASTGQGETQYF
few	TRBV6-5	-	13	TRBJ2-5	TGTGCCAGCAGTTACGGGGGTGATGAGACCCAGTACTTC	CASSYGGDETQYF
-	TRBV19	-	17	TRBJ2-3	TGTGCCAGTAGTGCCCAAGGAGCCACCTGGGACACAGATACGCAGTATTTT	CASSAQGATWDTDTQYF
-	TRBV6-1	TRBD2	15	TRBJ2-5	TGTGCCACCCCAAGGACTAGCAGGGGCCAAGAGACCCAGTACTTC	CATPRTSRGQETQYF
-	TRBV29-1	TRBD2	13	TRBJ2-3	TGCAGCGTAGTAGCGGGAGGGACAGATACGCAGTATTTT	CSVVAGGTDTQYF
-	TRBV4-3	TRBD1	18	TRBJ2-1	TGCGCCAGCAGCCAAGAGCGTTGGGTGGGACAGGGATACAATGAGCAGTTCTTC	CASSQERWVGQGYNEQFF
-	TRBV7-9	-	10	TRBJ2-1	TGTGCCAGCAAGTTAAATGAGCAGTTCTTC	CASKLNEQFF
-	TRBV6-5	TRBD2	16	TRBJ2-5	TGTGCCAGCAGTTCAGGACTAGCAGCCGGCCAAGAGACCCAGTACTTC	CASSSGLAAGQETQYF
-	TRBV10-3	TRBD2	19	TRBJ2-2	TGTGCCATCAGTGATGGGACTAGCGGGAGAGTAGTAAACACCGGGGAGCTGTTTTTT	CAISDGTSGRVVNTGELFF
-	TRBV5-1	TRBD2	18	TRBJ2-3	TGCGCCAGCAGCTTGGGGGAACTAGCGGGAGGGCCCCCAGATACGCAGTATTTT	CASSLGELAGGPPDTQYF
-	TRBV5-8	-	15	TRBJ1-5	TGTGCCAGCAGCTTGGTCAGGGGAGGAGATCAGCCCCAGCATTTT	CASSLVRGGDQPQHF
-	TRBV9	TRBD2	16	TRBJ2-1	TGTGCCAGCACCAGGGGACTAGCGGGAGCATACAATGAGCAGTTCTTC	CASTRGLAGAYNEQFF
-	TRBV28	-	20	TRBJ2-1	TGTGCCAGCAGCACCGACAGGGGGCGCGGCGGGAGGGGGACCTACAATGAGCAGTTCTTC	CASSTDRGRGGRGTYNEQFF
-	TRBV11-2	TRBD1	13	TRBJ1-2	TGTGCCAGCAGCAAGCCAGGGGGCCCTGGCTACACCTTC	CASSKPGGPGYTF
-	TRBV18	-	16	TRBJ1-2	TGTGCCAGCTCACCACCGGGTGATCAGGGGCGGTATGGCTACACCTTC	CASSPPGDQGRYGYTF
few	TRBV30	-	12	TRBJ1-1	TGTGCCTGGAGTGTATCATTCAGAGAAGCTTTCTTT	CAWSVSFREAFF
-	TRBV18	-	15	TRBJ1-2	TGTGCCAGCTCACCATTCTCCTCCAGGGAAGATGGCTACACCTTC	CASSPFSSREDGYTF
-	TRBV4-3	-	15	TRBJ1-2	TGCGCCAGCAGCCAAGATCGGGCCAGGGCCTATGGCTACACCTTC	CASSQDRARAYGYTF
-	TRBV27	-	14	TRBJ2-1	TGTGCCAGCAGTCCTACCCGGGTGGGGAATGAGCAGTTCTTC	CASSPTRVGNEQFF
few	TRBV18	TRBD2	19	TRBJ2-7	TGTGCCAGCTCACCTTTCCTGACTAGCGGGAAGAGCCGTTCGGGCGAGCAGTACTTC	CASSPFLTSGKSRSGEQYF
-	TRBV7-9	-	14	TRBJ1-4	TGTGCCAGCAGCTTAGCGGGGGGTAATGAAAAACTGTTTTTT	CASSLAGGNEKLFF